What follows are 18 T cell receptor beta chains derived from one specimen sequenced in a study of cytomegalovirus exposure and HLA in healthy donors. Using immunoSEQ multiplex PCR, the repertoire was profiled, and TCRdb retains in-frame clones only, with some absent. In the table there are some 170,000 clones, 85% to 90% of which are singletons. The sample comprised PBMCs. These receptors were taken from a woman aged 18-35 years in good health and CMV-seropositive.

V gene TRBV4-3 combines with J gene TRBJ1-4; possibly TRBD1 for D (5 bases). The CDR3 runs 16 residues. In germline, CDR1 is LGHNA, CDR2 YSLEER. The V and J ends lost 0 bases and 7 bases respectively, with 15 bases between them. CDR3 protein: CASSQDGRDRFEKLFF. The CDR3 DNA sequence: TGCGCCAGCAGCCAAGATGGAAGAGACAGATTTGAAAAACTGTTTTTT.

The J gene is TRBJ2-7, the V gene TRBV18; no reliable D call. V was trimmed by 2 bases and J by 2 bases, leaving 10 bases between them. The length of the CDR3 is 14 residues. Germline CDR1 reads KGHSH; CDR2 reads LQKENI. In DNA form, the CDR3 reads TGTGCCAGCTCACCAGGCAGTGGTACCTACGAGCAGTACTTC. Translating gives CASSPGSGTYEQYF.

The chain has TRBV25-1 and TRBJ1-2; TRBD1 might be the D (6 bases). The CDR3 is made up of 14 amino acids. CDR1 MGHDK and CDR2 SYGVNS come from the germline V gene. V was shortened by 3 bases and J by 3 bases, with 11 bases between the two germline ends. CDR3 protein: CASSEGGGHYGYTF. DNA for the CDR3: TGTGCCAGCAGTGAGGGAGGGGGGCACTATGGCTACACCTTC.

V is TRBV5-1 and J is TRBJ2-1; TRBD2 agrees at 10 bases. The CDR3 spans 15 residues. Trimming cost V 3 bases and J 3 bases; bases outside gene matches: 3. Germline V lookup: CDR1 SGHRS, CDR2 YFSETQ. The CDR3 is CASSYSSGSYNEQFF. The CDR3 DNA follows: TGCGCCAGCAGCTACTCTAGCGGGAGCTACAATGAGCAGTTCTTC.

This chain connects TRBV7-8 to TRBJ1-2, with D possibly TRBD1 on 5 matching bases. The CDR3 is made up of 17 amino acids. Germline CDR1 and CDR2: SGHVS and FQNEAQ. Trimming took 4 bases from V and 7 from J, leaving 25 bases between them. This CDR3 is CASSSPSGLPIVGGYTF. CDR3 DNA: TGTGCCAGCAGCTCCCCTTCGGGACTTCCAATCGTCGGTGGCTACACCTTC.

The rearrangement joins TRBV9 to TRBJ1-4, with 7 nucleotides matching TRBD1. Per germline, CDR1 SGDLS and CDR2 YYNGEE. The ends lost 3 bases at V and 2 bases at J; junction bases unmatched: 1. The CDR3 spans 14 residues. CDR3 DNA sequence: TGTGCCAGCAGCGCGGACAGGACTAATGAAAAACTGTTTTTT. It translates to CASSADRTNEKLFF.

This clone came up once. The chain employs TRBV29-1 and TRBJ1-2, with D perhaps matching TRBD1 (5 bases). The CDR3 consists of 13 residues. CDR1 and CDR2 from the germline V gene are SQVTM and ANQGSEA. V was clipped by 3 bases and J by 0 bases, with 8 bases between them. CDR3 residues: CSVDGRANYGYTF. Here the CDR3 DNA reads TGCAGCGTTGATGGCAGGGCTAACTATGGCTACACCTTC.

This chain uses TRBV28 with TRBJ1-2, with 8 positions matching TRBD1. CDR3 length: 18 amino acids. V trimming: 1 base; J trimming: 1 base; junction bases outside the gene matches: 11. CDR1 MDHEN and CDR2 SYDVKM come from the germline V gene. In DNA form, the CDR3 reads TGTGCCAGCAGTTTATCCCGGACAGGGCTTTCGGGTAACTATGGCTACACCTTC. This translates into CASSLSRTGLSGNYGYTF.

This chain connects TRBV2 to TRBJ2-3; 10 bases match TRBD1. The CDR3 runs 14 residues. The V segment lost 4 bases and the J segment 5 bases; nucleotides outside the gene matches: 3. Germline V gene lookup returns CDR1 SNHLY and CDR2 FYNNEI. CDR3 DNA sequence: TGTGCCAGCAGTGTCGGGGACAGGGGAGATACGCAGTATTTT. Amino acids: CASSVGDRGDTQYF.

The V and J genes are TRBV11-3 and TRBJ2-2; D not certain. V shed 2 bases and J shed 6 bases, with 13 bases lying between them. The CDR3 is 15 amino acids. Germline V gene sequence: CDR1 SGHNT, CDR2 YENEEA. The CDR3 reads CASSLISQASGELFF. CDR3 DNA: TGTGCCAGCAGCTTAATCTCCCAAGCCTCCGGGGAGCTGTTTTTT.

The chain is built from TRBV14 and TRBJ2-7, with 11 bases that match TRBD2. Germline CDR1 is SGHDN and CDR2 is FVKESK. The CDR3 extends over 16 amino acids. J gave up 2 bases and V 4 bases, and 7 bases lay outside the gene matches. DNA of the CDR3: TGTGCCAGCAGCCCCCGCGTAGCGGGAGGGCCCTACGAGCAGTACTTC. It codes for CASSPRVAGGPYEQYF. Full variable domain (rest looked up from reference TRBV14 and TRBJ2-7): EAGVTQFPSHSVIEKGQTVTLRCDPISGHDNLYWYRRVMGKEIKFLLHFVKESKQDESGMPNNRFLAERTGGTYSTLKVQPAELEDSGVYFCASSPRVAGGPYEQYFGPGTRLTVT.

The table lists this clone with a count of one. This rearrangement joins TRBV5-1 to TRBJ1-2, with TRBD1 identical over 7 bases. This CDR3 comprises 13 residues. The junction had 4 bases not matched to a gene; V was cut back by 0 bases and J by 8 bases. Germline-derived CDR1 and CDR2 are SGHRS and YFSETQ. The CDR3 DNA sequence: TGCGCCAGCAGCTTGGAAGGGGGCTTAGGCTACACCTTC. As protein: CASSLEGGLGYTF.

This clone was observed a handful of times. V usage is TRBV7-3 and J usage is TRBJ2-7; D remains ambiguous. V was shortened by 0 bases and J by 5 bases, with 8 bases between the two germline ends. CDR3 length equals 13 residues. CDR1 SGHTA and CDR2 FQGTGA come from the germline V gene. The CDR3 bases are TGTGCCAGCAGCTTAACGCCAGGTAACGAGCAGTACTTC. Protein: CASSLTPGNEQYF.

The chain employs TRBV10-2 and TRBJ1-5; D uncertain. The CDR3 runs to 18 residues. Between the trimmed V and J ends, which lost 6 bases and 3 bases, there was a span of 24 bases. The germline V gene has CDR1 WSHSY and CDR2 SAAADI. The CDR3 DNA is TGCGCCAGCAGCCCCTCCCGCCGCGGGGAAAGGAACAATCAGCCCCAGCATTTT. It is translated as CASSPSRRGERNNQPQHF.

V and J are TRBV5-6 and TRBJ1-4; D is perhaps TRBD1 (6 bases). This CDR3 has 15 residues. The V gene's germline CDR1 is SGHDT and CDR2 YYEEEE. The ends were cut back, 4 bases at V and 3 bases at J, with 13 bases in the middle. CDR3: CASSPAGAPNEKLFF. The CDR3 DNA sequence: TGTGCCAGCAGCCCGGCAGGGGCCCCTAATGAAAAACTGTTTTTT.

This rearrangement joins TRBV28 to TRBJ1-5; 7 nucleotides line up with TRBD1. V dropped 7 bases and J dropped 0; count of bases not matched to a gene: 15. This CDR3 is built from 18 residues. Germline CDR1 MDHEN, CDR2 SYDVKM. The CDR3 loop is CASIHSGQQRYSNQPQHF. DNA for the CDR3: TGTGCCAGCATTCACTCGGGACAGCAAAGGTATAGCAATCAGCCCCAGCATTTT. Full variable domain (outside the CDR3, taken from reference TRBV28 and TRBJ1-5): DVKVTQSSRYLVKRTGEKVFLECVQDMDHENMFWYRQDPGLGLRLIYFSYDVKMKEKGDIPEGYSVSREKKERFSLILESASTNQTSMYLCASIHSGQQRYSNQPQHFGDGTRLSIL.

The DNA for the CDR3 is TGTGCCAGCTCACCACCCGGACAGCAAATCTCTGGAAACACCATATATTTT. The encoded protein is CASSPPGQQISGNTIYF. The rearrangement links TRBV18 to TRBJ1-3; D is perhaps TRBD1 (6 bases). CDR1 and CDR2 (germline): KGHSH, LQKENI. This CDR3 is 17 amino acids long. V dropped 0 bases and J dropped 0 bases, with 12 bases sitting between them.

This chain connects TRBV29-1 to TRBJ2-2; TRBD2 matches 7 bases. V trimming: 6 bases; J trimming: 7 bases; junction bases outside the gene matches: 11. The CDR3 sequence is 14 residues long. From germline, CDR1 is SQVTM and CDR2 ANQGSEA. CDR3 loop: CSVPGTMGYGELFF. Written as DNA, the CDR3 is TGCAGCGTCCCCGGGACTATGGGCTACGGGGAGCTGTTTTTT.